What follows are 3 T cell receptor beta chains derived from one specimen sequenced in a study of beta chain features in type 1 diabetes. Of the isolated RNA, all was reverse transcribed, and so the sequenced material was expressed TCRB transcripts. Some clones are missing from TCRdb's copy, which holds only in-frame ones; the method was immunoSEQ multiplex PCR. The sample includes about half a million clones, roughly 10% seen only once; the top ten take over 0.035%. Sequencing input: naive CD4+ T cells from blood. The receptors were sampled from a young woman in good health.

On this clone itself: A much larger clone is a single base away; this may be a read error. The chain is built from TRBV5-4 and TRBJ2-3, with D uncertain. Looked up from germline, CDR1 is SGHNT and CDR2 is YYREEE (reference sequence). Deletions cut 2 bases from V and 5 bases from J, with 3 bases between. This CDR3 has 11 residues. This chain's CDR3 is CASSFRDTQYF. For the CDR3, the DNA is TGTGCCAGCAGCTTCCGAGATACGCAGTATTTT.

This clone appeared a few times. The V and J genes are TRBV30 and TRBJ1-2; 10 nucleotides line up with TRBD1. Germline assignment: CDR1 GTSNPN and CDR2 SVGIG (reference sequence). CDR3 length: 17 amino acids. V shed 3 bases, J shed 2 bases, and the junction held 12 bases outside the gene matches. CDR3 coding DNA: TGTGCCTGGAGGAGTGTCCTCGACAGGGGGCTGAACTATGGCTACACCTTC. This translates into CAWRSVLDRGLNYGYTF.

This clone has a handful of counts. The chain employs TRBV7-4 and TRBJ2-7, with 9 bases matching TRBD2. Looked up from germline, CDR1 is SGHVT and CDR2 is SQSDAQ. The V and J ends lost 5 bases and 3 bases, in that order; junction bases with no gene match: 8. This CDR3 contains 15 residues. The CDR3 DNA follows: TGTGCCAGCAGCGTTGAAACAGCGGGAGGCTACGAGCAGTACTTC. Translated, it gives CASSVETAGGYEQYF.